A single sample gave rise to the 3 T cell receptor beta chains below, sequenced in a study of shared clonotypes between healthy human individuals. Positive CCR7 selection of CD45RO-negative cells yielded the naive CD8 cells, and terminally differentiated effector memory CD45RA+ cells were excluded. The table came from immunoSEQ multiplex PCR; TCRdb's copy has only in-frame clones and leaves some out. Here the sample spans about 590,000 clones, roughly 95% being singletons. The source material was naive CD8+ T cells sorted from blood. The receptors stem from a woman aged 30 to 39 in good health.

The rearrangement joins TRBV7-3 to TRBJ2-3; D gene unclear. CDR1 and CDR2 (germline): SGHTA, FQGTGA. Trimming cost V 2 bases and J 5 bases, with 5 bases left between them. There are 12 residues in the CDR3. The CDR3 DNA reads TGTGCCAGCAGCTTATATGGAGATACGCAGTATTTT. Its protein product is CASSLYGDTQYF. Together with reference TRBV7-3 and TRBJ2-3, the CDR3 gives the full variable domain: GAGVSQTPSNKVTEKGKYVELRCDPISGHTALYWYRQSLGQGPEFLIYFQGTGAADDSGLPNDRFFAVRPEGSVSTLKIQRTERGDSAVYLCASSLYGDTQYFGPGTRLTVL.

This clone was observed once. V and J are TRBV11-2 and TRBJ2-1, with TRBD2 matching over 7 bases. Germline V lookup: CDR1 SGHAT, CDR2 FQNNGV. CDR3 length equals 15 residues. The V and J ends lost 2 bases and 6 bases, in that order; junction bases with no gene match: 7. The CDR3 loop reads CASSLSREFINEQFF. The CDR3 DNA reads as TGTGCCAGCAGCTTATCGCGGGAGTTTATCAATGAGCAGTTCTTC.

This chain links TRBV7-9 with TRBJ2-1, with TRBD2 identical over 9 bases. CDR1 is SEHNR, CDR2 FQNEAQ, per germline (reference sequence). V dropped 5 bases and J dropped 6; count of bases not matched to a gene: 17. This CDR3 has 18 residues. This CDR3 is CASSPGASGIPEGNEQFF. The CDR3 DNA reads as TGTGCCAGCAGCCCCGGGGCTAGCGGGATTCCGGAGGGCAATGAGCAGTTCTTC.